This T cell receptor (beta chain) was identified during a study of blood T cell repertoires in COVID-19 (dated by TCRdb to the early 2020s). General notes on the study: Collaborator samples came from the United States, Italy and Spain and covered acute and convalescent phases of COVID-19. The prospective study material was composed of cDNA or gDNA derived from T cells, B-cell-depleted T cells, or PBMCs. The dataset comprised deeply sampled blood TCRbeta repertoires from subjects exposed to, actively infected with, or recovered from COVID-19. A freely available public database, intended as a resource for researchers studying the immune response to SARS-CoV-2, is where the repertoires were released. The samples were drawn from the first 160 participants of the ongoing ImmuneRACE study and from roughly 1,300 subjects provided by 6 global collaborators. Sample metadata almost always included a de-identified subject ID, COVID-19 status, age in years and sex. Where HLA class I and class II types were available, the types were taken from metadata supplied by the sample provider, not from assay-based typing.

What the authors observed across the whole study: The amount of clinical and demographic metadata varied by source and participant and was provided uncurated.

Taken from the germline V gene (reference sequence), the CDR1 and CDR2 loops are LNHDA and SQIVND. V was cut back by 6 bases and J by 8 bases, leaving a gap of 10 bases between them. The cysteine opens and the phenylalanine closes a CDR3 of 12 amino acids. Kept here is only the CDR3 DNA, which spans 36 bases and is read in frame from base 1. The immunoSEQ Assay, a bias-controlled multiplex PCR, was used to amplify TCRbeta CDR3 regions from genomic DNA. Per the original workflow: The number of nucleated cells in each sample was estimated from the amplification of reference gene primers within the assay. To quantify the absolute abundance of each unique TCRbeta CDR3 rearrangement, sequence reads were collapsed and filtered. For each sample, productive Simpson clonality was calculated as the square root of Simpson's diversity index over productive rearrangements. The clones in this table, taken by TCRdb from immuneACCESS, are in-frame only. Not every clone is retained; where verified, under half of the shortfall comes from an unresolved V gene, and the cause of the rest is unknown. V, J and clone size reflect that table, while D and trimming were determined from the DNA. The sample table holds under 40,000 clones, of which more than 75% were seen once. The top ten clonotypes cover 7.4% of the sample.

Collaborating institutions collected whole blood in K2EDTA tubes following their own protocols. For TCRbeta analysis, collaborators shipped samples as frozen whole blood, isolated PBMCs, or DNA extracted from either of those sample types. As concerns this clone: It has no known antigen specificity. No clone much larger than this one lies a single base away; base qualities are absent.

Rearrangement joined TRBV19 to TRBJ2-2; perhaps TRBD2 is the D gene, with 5 bases matching. The clonotype was recovered from a woman in her fifties or sixties with acute or convalescent COVID-19. The source material was peripheral blood. The CDR3 is CASSLTGGELFF. The nucleotide sequence reads as follows: TGTGCCAGTAGCCTGACGGGGGGGGAGCTGTTTTTT.